This TCR beta chain was sequenced during a study of blood T cells in healthy people across ages. Study observations and caveats: Any changes in expanded clonotypes were possibly confounded, as donor CMV status remained unknown. Versus aged donors, long-lived donors had higher diversity and more naive CD4+ cells. Older age coincided with a roughly linear decline in TCR beta diversity per million T cells.

For the second PCR, which ran for about 7 to 11 cycles, a sample-barcoded 5' primer and a J-beta primer mix were used. MiXCR was run by TCRdb on the 5' RACE reads, yielding one entry per CDR3 protein. The profile shows 1.5 million or so distinct CDR3 sequences, 35% to 45% of them singletons. V lost 3 bases, J lost 9 bases, and 15 bases lay in between. This CDR3 has 14 amino acids. As concerns this clonotype: What it binds is not known.

Russia was home to the donors, healthy Caucasian individuals aged about 6 to 90. V is TRBV12-3 or TRBV12-4 and J is TRBJ1-5, with D possibly being TRBD1 (5 bases). Sequencing was performed on blood. This receptor was obtained from a woman aged 18-35 years in good health. The CDR3: CASSFSRDSPPQHF. The CDR3 DNA reads as TGTGCCAGCAGTTTTTCGAGGGACTCTCCGCCCCAGCATTTT.